The 18 T cell receptor beta chains below all came from one sample that was sequenced in a study of T cells after yellow fever vaccination. TCRdb recomputed calls from the 5' RACE reads with MiXCR, one row per CDR3 protein. This sample carries roughly 500,000 distinct CDR3 sequences, 15% to 20% of them seen once, and the ten largest clones take approximately 14%. The source was PBMCs, collected 15 days after the yellow fever booster vaccination. The receptors originated from a man aged 25-45 years who received the YFV17D yellow fever vaccine.

The sample holds a few counts of this clonotype. V and J are TRBV7-9 and TRBJ1-3, with unresolved D. Germline CDR1 SEHNR, CDR2 FQNEAQ (reference sequence). V lost 4 bases and J lost 7, with 14 bases in between. This CDR3 contains 14 residues. The CDR3 region has the DNA TGTGCCAGCAGCTCTACAGAGTTCCGGAACACCATATATTTT. This sequence encodes CASSSTEFRNTIYF.

CDR3 loop: CASSPPGSTYEQYF. The CDR3 nucleotides are TGTGCCAGCTCACCTCCCGGGTCGACCTACGAGCAGTACTTC. The chain uses TRBV18 and TRBJ2-7; D call uncertain. Germline CDR1 reads KGHSH; CDR2 reads LQKENI. CDR3 length: 14 residues. Trimming stripped 3 bases from V and 2 bases from J, with 11 bases between.

This clonotype was seen a handful of times. The gene calls are TRBV11-2 and TRBJ2-3; D tentatively reads TRBD1 or TRBD2 (5 bases each). V lost 6 bases, J lost 0 bases, and 13 bases lay in between. This CDR3 contains 15 residues. CDR1 and CDR2 from the germline V gene are SGHAT and FQNNGV. The CDR3 sequence is CASSHGGASTDTQYF. As DNA, the CDR3 is TGTGCCAGCAGTCATGGGGGTGCTAGCACAGATACGCAGTATTTT.

This clonotype came up a few times. The chain couples TRBV20-1 to TRBJ2-7; maybe TRBD2 (5 bases). The CDR3 has 14 amino acids. Trimming took off 0 bases at V and 3 bases at J, with 12 bases between the two ends. Germline CDR1 reads DFQATT; CDR2 reads SNEGSKA (reference sequence). The CDR3 bases are TGCAGTGCTAGAGATCCTAGAGGGCGCTACGAGCAGTACTTC. Translation gives CSARDPRGRYEQYF.

This clonotype was seen more than once but under ten times. In DNA form, the CDR3 reads TGTGCCAGCAGCTACGGACAGGGGGGCAATCAGCCCCAGCATTTT. Translating it yields CASSYGQGGNQPQHF. The chain employs TRBV5-6 and TRBJ1-5; TRBD1 agrees at 10 bases. Germline assignment: CDR1 SGHDT and CDR2 YYEEEE. The CDR3 is 15 residues long. With V trimmed by 3 bases and J by 2 bases, 2 bases remained unmatched.

This clonotype appeared a few times. V and J are TRBV5-6 and TRBJ2-3; D may be TRBD1 or TRBD2 (5 bases each). The germline gives CDR1 SGHDT, CDR2 YYEEEE. This CDR3 is built from 15 residues. V was trimmed by 4 bases and J by 4 bases, leaving 16 bases between them. The CDR3 region has the DNA TGTGCCAGCAGCCCCGGGGATGGGGCCGCAGATACGCAGTATTTT. It specifies CASSPGDGAADTQYF.

J is TRBJ2-5 and V is TRBV6-1, with a weak D call TRBD2 (6 bases). The CDR3 loop spans 15 amino acids. Germline CDR1 reads MNHNS; CDR2 reads SASEGT. Trimming stripped 2 bases from V and 5 bases from J, with 15 bases between. The CDR3 is CASSELEGAVETQYF. CDR3 nucleotides: TGTGCCAGCAGTGAATTGGAGGGAGCGGTGGAGACCCAGTACTTC.

This clonotype was observed at least ten times. This rearrangement joins TRBV18 to TRBJ2-5, with 7 bases lining up with TRBD2. Germline-derived CDR1 and CDR2 are KGHSH and LQKENI. There are 16 residues in the CDR3. The V segment lost 2 bases and the J segment 1 base; nucleotides outside the gene matches: 7. CDR3 bases: TGTGCCAGCTCACCAATGGCGGGAGCGTCCCAAGAGACCCAGTACTTC. This translates into CASSPMAGASQETQYF.

J is TRBJ1-6 and V is TRBV4-3, with D uncertain. Trimming pared 5 bases from V and 9 bases from J, leaving 17 bases between. The CDR3 has 15 residues. Germline loops: CDR1 LGHNA, CDR2 YSLEER. The CDR3 loop is CASSYGEQSTSPLHF. DNA for the CDR3: TGCGCCAGCAGCTACGGGGAGCAGAGTACTTCACCCCTCCACTTT.

The gene calls are TRBV6-6 and TRBJ2-3; no reliable D call. CDR3 size: 13 residues. V was clipped by 2 bases and J by 5 bases, with 8 bases between them. The germline CDR1 and CDR2 sequences are MNHNY and SVGAGI (reference sequence). CDR3 region: CASSYLFGDTQYF. CDR3 nucleotide sequence: TGTGCCAGCAGTTACCTATTCGGAGATACGCAGTATTTT.

The rearrangement uses TRBV10-3 and TRBJ2-3; no clear D gene. Germline assignment: CDR1 ENHRY and CDR2 SYGVKD. Trimming took off 10 bases at V and 6 bases at J, with 20 bases between the two ends. CDR3 length: 14 residues. In DNA, the CDR3 is TGTGCCACGTTACCGTCGAGCAAGTCTGATACGCAGTATTTT. Its protein is CATLPSSKSDTQYF.

In this sample, this clonotype turned up a few times. The chain uses TRBV12-3 or TRBV12-4 and TRBJ2-5, with a tentative D call TRBD1 (5 bases). The CDR3 is 13 residues long. Trimming stripped 2 bases from V and 5 bases from J, with 9 bases between. The DNA for the CDR3 is TGTGCCAGCAGTTTATCAGGGTCCGAGACCCAGTACTTC. It yields the protein CASSLSGSETQYF.

This clonotype was found a few times. CDR3: CATSREPDMNTEAFF. The DNA of the CDR3 is TGTGCCACCAGCAGAGAACCAGATATGAACACTGAAGCTTTCTTT. The gene calls are TRBV15 and TRBJ1-1, with D unclear. Germline V gives CDR1 LNHNV, CDR2 YYDKDF (reference sequence). CDR3 size: 15 residues. V lost 0 bases, J lost 0 bases, and 8 bases lay in between.

This clonotype was seen a handful of times. The chain has TRBV6-2 or TRBV6-3 and TRBJ2-3, with 11 nucleotides matching TRBD2. Germline CDR1 reads MNHEY; CDR2 reads SVGEGT. This CDR3 contains 14 residues. Trimming cost V 6 bases and J 9 bases; bases outside gene matches: 8. The chain's CDR3 is CASRRTSGHGTQYF. In DNA form, the CDR3 reads TGTGCCAGCAGACGGACTAGCGGGCATGGCACGCAGTATTTT.

This clonotype appeared a few times. J is TRBJ2-2 and V is TRBV6-1; TRBD2 matches 13 bases. V was clipped by 7 bases and J by 2 bases; unmatched bases: 13. The germline CDR1 and CDR2 sequences are MNHNS and SASEGT. The CDR3 extends over 19 amino acids. The CDR3 protein is CASNARRTSGSGNTGELFF. In nucleotides, the CDR3 is TGTGCCAGCAATGCACGACGGACTAGCGGGAGTGGTAACACCGGGGAGCTGTTTTTT.

This clonotype was seen a handful of times. The chain combines TRBV14 with TRBJ2-2; D is unresolved. The CDR3 is 17 amino acids. The germline V gene has CDR1 SGHDN and CDR2 FVKESK. Trimming pared 1 base from V and 3 bases from J, leaving 15 bases between. CDR3 protein: CASSQGLGIQDTGELFF. The CDR3 nucleotides are TGTGCCAGCAGCCAAGGACTGGGAATTCAGGACACCGGGGAGCTGTTTTTT.

Here the CDR3 DNA reads TGTGCCAGCAGCTTAGGGGGGACGGACGAGCAGTACTTC. This translates into CASSLGGTDEQYF. This chain uses TRBV7-2 with TRBJ2-7; D may be TRBD1 or TRBD2 (5 bases each). The V gene's germline CDR1 is SGHTA and CDR2 FQGNSA. The CDR3 loop spans 13 amino acids. V was cut by 1 base and J by 5 bases, with 9 bases left in between.

This chain joins TRBV7-9 and TRBJ2-2; D possibly corresponds to TRBD1 (5 bases). This CDR3 is built from 15 residues. Trimming took off 4 bases at V and 3 bases at J, with 12 bases between the two ends. CDR1 SEHNR and CDR2 FQNEAQ come from the germline V gene (reference sequence). CDR3 region: CASSSATVYTGELFF. CDR3 sequence (DNA): TGTGCCAGCAGCTCCGCGACAGTATACACCGGGGAGCTGTTTTTT.